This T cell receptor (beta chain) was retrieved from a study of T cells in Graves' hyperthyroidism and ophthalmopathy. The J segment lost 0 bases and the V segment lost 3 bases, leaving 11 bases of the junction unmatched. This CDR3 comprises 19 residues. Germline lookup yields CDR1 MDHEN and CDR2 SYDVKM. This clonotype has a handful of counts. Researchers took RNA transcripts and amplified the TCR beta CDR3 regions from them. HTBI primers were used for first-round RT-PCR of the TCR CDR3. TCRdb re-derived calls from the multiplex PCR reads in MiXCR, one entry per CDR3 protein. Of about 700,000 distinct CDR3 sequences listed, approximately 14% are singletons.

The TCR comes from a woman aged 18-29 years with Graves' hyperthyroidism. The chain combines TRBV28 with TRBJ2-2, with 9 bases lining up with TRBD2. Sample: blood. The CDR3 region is CASSFRASSGVSNTGELFF. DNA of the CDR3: TGTGCCAGCAGTTTTAGAGCGTCTAGCGGGGTCTCGAACACCGGGGAGCTGTTTTTT.